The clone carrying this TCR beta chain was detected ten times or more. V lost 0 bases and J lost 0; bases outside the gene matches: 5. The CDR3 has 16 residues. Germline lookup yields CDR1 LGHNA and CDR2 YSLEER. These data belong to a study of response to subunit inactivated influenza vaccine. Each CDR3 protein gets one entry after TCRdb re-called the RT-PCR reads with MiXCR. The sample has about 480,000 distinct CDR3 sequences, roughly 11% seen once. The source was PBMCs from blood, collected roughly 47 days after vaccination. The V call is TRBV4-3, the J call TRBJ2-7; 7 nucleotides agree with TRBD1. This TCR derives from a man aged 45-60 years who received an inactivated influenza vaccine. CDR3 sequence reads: CASSQEYWDSSYEQYF. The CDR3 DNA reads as TGCGCCAGCAGCCAAGAATACTGGGACAGCTCCTACGAGCAGTACTTC.